Listed below are T cell receptor beta chains from one sample, sequenced in a study of cytomegalovirus exposure and HLA in healthy donors. TCRdb's table, derived via immunoSEQ multiplex PCR, lists solely in-frame clones and lacks some. Of 90,000 to 150,000 clones listed, roughly 88% are singletons. The sequencing sample was made of PBMCs. The origin of the receptors is a woman aged 18 to 35 in good health and CMV-seropositive. CDR3s include the opening cysteine and the closing phenylalanine or tryptophan. D genes are given only for firm matches. A row's size may be missing; if present it is once, few, many or a size class.

CASSLVLSGGAAGELFF,TGCGCCAGCAGCTTGGTATTGAGCGGGGGGGCCGCCGGGGAGCTGTTTTTT,TRBV5-1,NA,TRBD2,TRBJ2-2
CASSPGTGPNEKLFF,TGCGCCAGCAGCCCCGGGACAGGACCTAATGAAAAACTGTTTTTT,TRBV4-1,NA,TRBD1,TRBJ1-4
CASSEESGGGGKLFF,TGTGCCAGCAGCGAAGAGTCGGGCGGAGGTGGGAAACTGTTTTTT,TRBV2,NA,NA,TRBJ1-4
CASSLGRSNQPQHF,TGTGCCAGCAGCTTGGGCCGTAGCAATCAGCCCCAGCATTTT,TRBV11-2,NA,NA,TRBJ1-5
CASSLLIDSTYEQYF,TGCGCCAGCAGCTTGTTAATAGACAGTACCTACGAGCAGTACTTC,TRBV5-1,NA,NA,TRBJ2-7
CASSRGRGTEAFF,TGTGCCAGCTCAAGAGGCAGGGGAACTGAAGCTTTCTTT,TRBV18,NA,NA,TRBJ1-1
CASSPGQGAGEQFF,TGTGCCAGCTCACCCGGACAGGGGGCCGGTGAGCAGTTCTTC,TRBV18,once,TRBD1,TRBJ2-1
CATSSSGKKSTDTQYF,TGTGCCACCAGCTCATCAGGAAAAAAAAGCACAGATACGCAGTATTTT,TRBV15,NA,NA,TRBJ2-3
CASSLGGGLFSSYNEQFF,TGCGCCAGCAGCTTGGGCGGGGGCCTCTTTAGCTCCTACAATGAGCAGTTCTTC,TRBV5-1,NA,NA,TRBJ2-1
CAWLQPTGGYTF,TGTGCCTGGTTACAGCCGACAGGCGGCTACACCTTC,TRBV30,NA,NA,TRBJ1-2
CASSLAVRGDTQYF,TGTGCCAGCAGCTTAGCTGTACGGGGAGATACGCAGTATTTT,TRBV7-9,NA,NA,TRBJ2-3
CASSPGLQETQYF,TGTGCCAGCAGCCCGGGACTCCAAGAGACCCAGTACTTC,TRBV11-2,NA,NA,TRBJ2-5
CASSYGQNTEAFF,TGTGCCAGCAGTTATGGGCAGAACACTGAAGCTTTCTTT,TRBV6-5,NA,NA,TRBJ1-1
CASSKGLLMSFF,TGTGCCAGCAGCAAGGGACTACTTATGTCTTTCTTT,TRBV5-6,NA,NA,TRBJ1-1
CASSLTGSLSYEQYF,TGTGCCAGCAGCCTCACAGGATCTCTCTCCTACGAGCAGTACTTC,TRBV14,once,NA,TRBJ2-7
CASSPNLAGGQETQYF,TGTGCCAGCAGCCCGAATCTAGCGGGGGGGCAGGAGACCCAGTACTTC,TRBV13,NA,TRBD2,TRBJ2-5
CASSLWGGGQETQYF,TGTGCCAGCAGCTTATGGGGGGGAGGCCAAGAGACCCAGTACTTC,TRBV7-2,once,TRBD2,TRBJ2-5
CASSKGWGQTYEQYF,TGTGCCAGCAGCAAAGGGTGGGGACAGACCTACGAGCAGTACTTC,TRBV6-6,NA,TRBD1,TRBJ2-7
CASSSRTNPSSYNEQFF,TGTGCCAGCAGCTCCCGGACTAACCCGAGCTCCTACAATGAGCAGTTCTTC,TRBV7-8,NA,NA,TRBJ2-1
CASSQDAGWNTEAFF,TGTGCCAGCAGCCAAGACGCGGGGTGGAACACTGAAGCTTTCTTT,TRBV4-2,NA,NA,TRBJ1-1
CASSLQRGGSYEQYF,TGTGCCAGCAGTTTACAACGAGGGGGCTCCTACGAGCAGTACTTC,TRBV27,NA,NA,TRBJ2-7
CASSRTLAGNHEQYF,TGTGCCAGCAGCCGAACACTAGCGGGAAACCACGAGCAGTACTTC,TRBV11-2,NA,TRBD2,TRBJ2-7
CASRPTLHHTDTQYF,TGTGCCAGCAGGCCGACTCTTCATCACACAGATACGCAGTATTTT,TRBV6-1,NA,NA,TRBJ2-3
CASSPGINYGYTF,TGTGCCAGTAGTCCCGGTATCAACTATGGCTACACCTTC,TRBV19,NA,NA,TRBJ1-2
CASSFSGMSNQPQHF,TGTGCCAGCAGTTTTTCGGGGATGAGCAATCAGCCCCAGCATTTT,TRBV27,once,NA,TRBJ1-5
CASRPTTGENTEAFF,TGTGCCAGCAGACCCACGACAGGAGAGAACACTGAAGCTTTCTTT,TRBV2,NA,NA,TRBJ1-1
CASSLAGTPGGGYTF,TGTGCCAGCAGCTTAGCCGGGACACCAGGAGGTGGCTACACCTTC,TRBV7-9,NA,NA,TRBJ1-2
CASSFTRDRAHQPQHF,TGTGCCAGCAGTTTTACCCGGGACAGGGCTCATCAGCCCCAGCATTTT,TRBV6-6,NA,TRBD1,TRBJ1-5
CSVEDGDWTGPMNTEAFF,TGCAGCGTTGAAGATGGAGACTGGACAGGACCTATGAACACTGAAGCTTTCTTT,TRBV29-1,NA,TRBD1,TRBJ1-1
CASSVGQGYYGYTF,TGCGCCAGCAGCGTCGGACAGGGCTACTATGGCTACACCTTC,TRBV5-1,NA,TRBD1,TRBJ1-2
CASSSLWGGDTDTQYF,TGCGCCAGCAGCTCCCTCTGGGGGGGGGACACAGATACGCAGTATTTT,TRBV5-1,NA,TRBD2,TRBJ2-3
CASSLRGKDTQYF,TGTGCCAGCAGTTTGCGGGGAAAGGATACGCAGTATTTT,TRBV27,NA,NA,TRBJ2-3
CSVDPGLGNYGYTF,TGCAGCGTTGACCCGGGGTTGGGTAACTATGGCTACACCTTC,TRBV29-1,NA,NA,TRBJ1-2
CASSFINAHLNYGYTF,TGTGCCAGCAGCTTTATTAACGCACACCTTAACTATGGCTACACCTTC,TRBV11-2,NA,NA,TRBJ1-2
CASSLAGVADTQYF,TGTGCCAGCAGCTTGGCCGGGGTCGCAGATACGCAGTATTTT,TRBV5-6,NA,NA,TRBJ2-3
CASSRRDSYEQYF,TGTGCCAGTAGTAGGCGGGACAGCTACGAGCAGTACTTC,TRBV19,NA,NA,TRBJ2-7
CASSPVTGGLGYEQYF,TGTGCCAGCTCACCAGTGACAGGGGGCCTTGGCTACGAGCAGTACTTC,TRBV18,NA,TRBD1,TRBJ2-7
CASRDYGTGGIEAFF,TGTGCCAGTAGGGACTATGGGACAGGGGGTATTGAAGCTTTCTTT,TRBV19,NA,TRBD1,TRBJ1-1
CASSQDRGANTGELFF,TGTGCCAGCAGCCAGGACAGGGGCGCGAACACCGGGGAGCTGTTTTTT,TRBV13,once,TRBD1,TRBJ2-2
CASRSRAGTSYSPLHF,TGTGCCAGCAGATCAAGAGCCGGGACTTCCTACTCACCCCTCCACTTT,TRBV5-4,NA,NA,TRBJ1-6
CASRTAGGYTF,TGTGCCAGCAGAACTGCAGGGGGCTACACCTTC,TRBV2,NA,NA,TRBJ1-2
CSGGTDVVGYTF,TGCAGCGGTGGGACAGATGTAGTTGGCTACACCTTC,TRBV29-1,NA,TRBD1,TRBJ1-2
CASEVSDSAEAFF,TGCGCCAGCGAGGTTTCGGACAGTGCTGAAGCTTTCTTT,TRBV10-2,NA,NA,TRBJ1-1
CSVPGQTYGYTF,TGCAGCGTCCCGGGACAGACCTATGGCTACACCTTC,TRBV29-1,NA,TRBD1,TRBJ1-2
CASSPTSGSGETQYF,TGCGCCAGCAGCCCGACTAGCGGGAGCGGAGAGACCCAGTACTTC,TRBV5-1,NA,TRBD2,TRBJ2-5
CASRADLGEGQFF,TGTGCCAGCAGGGCCGACTTGGGGGAGGGGCAGTTCTTC,TRBV2,once,TRBD2,TRBJ2-1
CATHNAWAGNTEAFF,TGTGCCACCCACAACGCCTGGGCAGGAAACACTGAAGCTTTCTTT,TRBV15,NA,NA,TRBJ1-1
CASSQATGGQFFHEQYF,TGTGCCAGCAGCCAGGCCACAGGGGGCCAGTTCTTCCACGAGCAGTACTTC,TRBV7-8,NA,TRBD1,TRBJ2-7
CASSPPGQINTEAFF,TGTGCCAGCAGTCCTCCGGGACAGATTAACACTGAAGCTTTCTTT,TRBV2,NA,TRBD1,TRBJ1-1
CASSLANTGKAEAFF,TGCGCCAGCAGCTTGGCCAATACGGGGAAAGCTGAAGCTTTCTTT,TRBV5-1,NA,NA,TRBJ1-1
CASSFWLGGASNEKLFF,TGTGCCAGCAGCTTTTGGCTAGGGGGCGCCTCTAATGAAAAACTGTTTTTT,TRBV7-9,NA,TRBD1,TRBJ1-4
CASSYSIIRTRTF,TGTGCCAGCAGTTACTCCATAATAAGGACAAGGACCTTC,TRBV6-5,NA,NA,TRBJ1-2
CASSSGDTEAFF,TGTGCCAGCAGTTCGGGGGATACTGAAGCTTTCTTT,TRBV28,NA,NA,TRBJ1-1
CASSPVAASGRGYEQYF,TGTGCCAGCTCACCGGTTGCCGCTAGCGGGAGGGGGTACGAGCAGTACTTC,TRBV18,NA,TRBD2,TRBJ2-7
CASSLTGASTDTQYF,TGTGCCAGCAGCTTGACAGGAGCCAGCACAGATACGCAGTATTTT,TRBV7-6,once,NA,TRBJ2-3
CASSSGQGGETQYF,TGTGCCAGCAGCTCCGGACAGGGTGGGGAGACCCAGTACTTC,TRBV7-9,NA,TRBD1,TRBJ2-5
CASSPLGGALNTEAFF,TGTGCCAGCAGCCCATTAGGTGGGGCCTTGAACACTGAAGCTTTCTTT,TRBV7-3,NA,NA,TRBJ1-1
CASSKLAGGELFF,TGTGCCAGCAGTAAGCTAGCGGGCGGGGAGCTGTTTTTT,TRBV27,NA,TRBD2,TRBJ2-2